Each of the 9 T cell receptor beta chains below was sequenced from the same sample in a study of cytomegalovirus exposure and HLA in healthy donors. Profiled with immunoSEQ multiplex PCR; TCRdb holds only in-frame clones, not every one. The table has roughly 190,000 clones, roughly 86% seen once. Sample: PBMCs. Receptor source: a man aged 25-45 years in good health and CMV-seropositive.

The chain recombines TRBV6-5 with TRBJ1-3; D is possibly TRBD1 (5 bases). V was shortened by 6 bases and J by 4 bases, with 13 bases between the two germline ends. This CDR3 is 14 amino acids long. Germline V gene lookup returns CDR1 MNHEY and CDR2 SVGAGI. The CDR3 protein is CASSLDSFGNTIYF. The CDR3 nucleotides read TGTGCCAGCAGCCTCGACAGCTTCGGAAACACCATATATTTT.

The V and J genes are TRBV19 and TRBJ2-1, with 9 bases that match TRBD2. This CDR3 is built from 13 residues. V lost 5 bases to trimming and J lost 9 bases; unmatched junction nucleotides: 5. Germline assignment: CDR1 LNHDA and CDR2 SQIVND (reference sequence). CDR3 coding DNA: TGTGCCAGTAGTTCGGGACTAGCAACTGAGCAGTTCTTC. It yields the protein CASSSGLATEQFF.

CDR3 coding DNA: TGCGCCAGCAGCGTAGACCTAAATCGGTATTCACCCCTCCACTTT. Its translation: CASSVDLNRYSPLHF. The chain links TRBV4-3 to TRBJ1-6; D gene uncertain. The CDR3 is 15 residues long. Germline V lookup: CDR1 LGHNA, CDR2 YSLEER. V was cut by 5 bases and J by 8 bases, with 16 bases left in between.

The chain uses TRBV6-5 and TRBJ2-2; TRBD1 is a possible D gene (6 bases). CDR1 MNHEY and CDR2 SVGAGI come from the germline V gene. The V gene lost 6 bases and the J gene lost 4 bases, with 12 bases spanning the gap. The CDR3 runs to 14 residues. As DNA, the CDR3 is TGTGCCAGCAGGAGGACAGTTACCACCGGGGAGCTGTTTTTT. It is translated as CASRRTVTTGELFF.

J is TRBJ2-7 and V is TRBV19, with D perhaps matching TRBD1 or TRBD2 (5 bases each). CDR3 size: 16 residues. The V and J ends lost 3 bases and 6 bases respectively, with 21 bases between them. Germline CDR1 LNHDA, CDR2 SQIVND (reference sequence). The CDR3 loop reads CASSISAAGYEGEQYF. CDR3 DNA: TGTGCCAGTAGTATTTCAGCGGCAGGGTATGAGGGCGAGCAGTACTTC.

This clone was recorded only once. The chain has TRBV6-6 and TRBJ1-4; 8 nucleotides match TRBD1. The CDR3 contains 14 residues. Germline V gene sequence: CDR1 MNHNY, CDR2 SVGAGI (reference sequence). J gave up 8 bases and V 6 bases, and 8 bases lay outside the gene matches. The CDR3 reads CASRSTGEVEKLFF. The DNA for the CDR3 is TGTGCCAGCAGATCGACAGGGGAGGTCGAAAAACTGTTTTTT.

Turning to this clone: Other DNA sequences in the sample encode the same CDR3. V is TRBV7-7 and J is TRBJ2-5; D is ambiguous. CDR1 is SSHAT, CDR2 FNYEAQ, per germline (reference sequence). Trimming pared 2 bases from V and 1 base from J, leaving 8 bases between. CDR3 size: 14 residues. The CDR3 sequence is CASSLSGLQETQYF. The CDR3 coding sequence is TGTGCCAGCAGCTTATCGGGCCTCCAAGAGACCCAGTACTTC.

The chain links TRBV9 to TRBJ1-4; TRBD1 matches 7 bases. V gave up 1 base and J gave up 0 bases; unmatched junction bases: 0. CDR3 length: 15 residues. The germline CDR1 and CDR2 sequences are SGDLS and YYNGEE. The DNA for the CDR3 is TGTGCCAGCAGCGTACAGGGGGCAACTAATGAAAAACTGTTTTTT. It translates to CASSVQGATNEKLFF.

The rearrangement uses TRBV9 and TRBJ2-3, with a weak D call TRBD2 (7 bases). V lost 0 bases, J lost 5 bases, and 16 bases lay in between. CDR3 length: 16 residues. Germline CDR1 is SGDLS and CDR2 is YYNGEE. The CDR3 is CASSVVTGGRVDTQYF. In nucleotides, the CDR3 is TGTGCCAGCAGCGTAGTGACGGGGGGCAGGGTAGATACGCAGTATTTT.